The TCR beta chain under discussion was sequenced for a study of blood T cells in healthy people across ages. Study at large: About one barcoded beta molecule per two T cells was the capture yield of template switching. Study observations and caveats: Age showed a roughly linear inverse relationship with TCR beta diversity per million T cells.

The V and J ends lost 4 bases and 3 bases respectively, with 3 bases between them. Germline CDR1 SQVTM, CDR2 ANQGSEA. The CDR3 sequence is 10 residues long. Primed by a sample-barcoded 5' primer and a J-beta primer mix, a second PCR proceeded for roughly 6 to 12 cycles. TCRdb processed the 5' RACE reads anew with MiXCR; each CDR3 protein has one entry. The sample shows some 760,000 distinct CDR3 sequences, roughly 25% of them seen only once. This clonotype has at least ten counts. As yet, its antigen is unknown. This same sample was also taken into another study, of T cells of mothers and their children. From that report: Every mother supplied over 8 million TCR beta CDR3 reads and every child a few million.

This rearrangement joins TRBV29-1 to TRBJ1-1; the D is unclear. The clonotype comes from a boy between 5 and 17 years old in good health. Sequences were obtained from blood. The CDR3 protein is CSVVYTEAFF. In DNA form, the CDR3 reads TGCAGCGTTGTTTACACTGAAGCTTTCTTT.